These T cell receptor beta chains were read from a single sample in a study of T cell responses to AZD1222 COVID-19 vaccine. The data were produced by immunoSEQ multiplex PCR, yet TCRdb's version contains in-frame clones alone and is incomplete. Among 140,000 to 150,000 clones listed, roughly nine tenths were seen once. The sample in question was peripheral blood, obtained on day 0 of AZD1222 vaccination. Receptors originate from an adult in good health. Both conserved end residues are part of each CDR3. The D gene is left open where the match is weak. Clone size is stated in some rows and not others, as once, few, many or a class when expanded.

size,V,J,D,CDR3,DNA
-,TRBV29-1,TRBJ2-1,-,CSVGRGYNEQFF,TGCAGCGTTGGGAGGGGGTACAATGAGCAGTTCTTC
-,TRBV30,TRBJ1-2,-,CAWSIGVTNYGYTF,TGTGCCTGGAGCATAGGGGTTACTAACTATGGCTACACCTTC
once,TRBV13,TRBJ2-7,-,CASSTGWGARSYEQYF,TGTGCCAGCAGCACAGGATGGGGGGCTCGGAGCTACGAGCAGTACTTC
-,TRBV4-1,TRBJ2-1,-,CASSTRRDTKSRGEQFF,TGCGCCAGCAGCACACGCCGGGACACGAAAAGTCGGGGTGAGCAGTTCTTC
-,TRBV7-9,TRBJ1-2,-,CASSSPVGGTDGYTF,TGTGCCAGCAGCTCCCCAGTGGGGGGAACTGATGGCTACACCTTC
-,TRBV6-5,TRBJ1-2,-,CAIQADRVLWSYTF,TGTGCCATACAAGCGGACCGAGTACTATGGAGCTACACCTTC
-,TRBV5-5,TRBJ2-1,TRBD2,CASSLGPAGNSYNEQFF,TGTGCCAGCAGCTTGGGGCCAGCGGGGAATTCCTACAATGAGCAGTTCTTC
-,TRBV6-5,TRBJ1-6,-,CASSYVVGRNNSPLHF,TGTGCCAGCAGTTACGTGGTGGGCAGGAACAATTCACCCCTCCACTTT
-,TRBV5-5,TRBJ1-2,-,CASSLASGGGQNGYTF,TGTGCCAGCAGCTTGGCATCCGGAGGGGGGCAGAATGGCTACACCTTC
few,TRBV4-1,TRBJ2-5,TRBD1,CASSQPRGQGVPQGETQYF,TGCGCCAGCAGCCAACCAAGAGGACAGGGGGTTCCTCAAGGAGAGACCCAGTACTTC
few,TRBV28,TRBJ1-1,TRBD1,CASSLYPTGGVVNTEAFF,TGTGCCAGCAGTTTATATCCGACAGGGGGGGTCGTGAACACTGAAGCTTTCTTT
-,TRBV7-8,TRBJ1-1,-,CASSSDRLVAEAFF,TGTGCCAGCAGCTCCGACAGGCTGGTCGCTGAAGCTTTCTTT
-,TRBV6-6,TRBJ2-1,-,CASSLRGDEQFF,TGTGCCAGCAGTCTTAGAGGCGATGAGCAGTTCTTC
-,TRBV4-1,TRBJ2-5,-,CASSPSPRKETQYF,TGCGCCAGCAGCCCCAGCCCAAGGAAAGAGACCCAGTACTTC
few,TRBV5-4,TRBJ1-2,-,CASSLPGSAYGYTF,TGTGCCAGCAGCTTGCCAGGGTCCGCCTATGGCTACACCTTC
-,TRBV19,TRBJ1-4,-,CASTHPGPSGEKLFF,TGTGCCAGTACGCATCCGGGCCCATCGGGAGAAAAACTGTTTTTT
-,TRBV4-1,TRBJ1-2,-,CASRPQGNYGYTF,TGCGCCAGCAGACCCCAGGGGAACTATGGCTACACCTTC
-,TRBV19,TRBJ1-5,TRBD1,CASEYRGSSNQPQHF,TGTGCCAGCGAATACAGGGGAAGTAGTAACCAGCCCCAGCATTTT
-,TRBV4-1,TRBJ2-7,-,CASSQPGKSYEQYF,TGCGCCAGCAGCCAACCAGGGAAATCCTACGAGCAGTACTTC
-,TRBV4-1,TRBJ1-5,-,CASSQDPVWVSNQPQHF,TGCGCCAGCAGCCAAGACCCCGTTTGGGTTAGCAATCAGCCCCAGCATTTT
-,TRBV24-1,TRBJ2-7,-,CATSGPAPHYEQYF,TGTGCCACCAGCGGACCAGCTCCTCACTACGAGCAGTACTTC
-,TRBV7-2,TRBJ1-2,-,CAAGDYGYTF,TGTGCCGCGGGGGACTATGGCTACACCTTC
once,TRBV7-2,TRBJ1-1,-,CASSLTAGRSEAFF,TGTGCCAGCAGCTTAACGGCGGGCAGGTCTGAAGCTTTCTTT
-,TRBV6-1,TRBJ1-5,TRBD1,CASSESGTGPNQPQHF,TGTGCCAGCAGTGAATCCGGGACAGGGCCAAATCAGCCCCAGCATTTT
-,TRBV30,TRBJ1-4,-,CAWSVGRMGSSGLFF,TGTGCCTGGAGTGTCGGCAGGATGGGATCATCAGGACTGTTTTTT
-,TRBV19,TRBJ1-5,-,CASSIRQGSWNQPQHF,TGTGCCAGTAGTATAAGGCAGGGGAGTTGGAATCAGCCCCAGCATTTT
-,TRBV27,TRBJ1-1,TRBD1,CASSPQTGVNTEAFF,TGTGCCAGCAGCCCACAGACAGGGGTGAACACTGAAGCTTTCTTT
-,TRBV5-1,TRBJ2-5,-,CASRAGVQGTGETQYF,TGCGCCAGCAGGGCGGGGGTACAGGGGACGGGAGAGACCCAGTACTTC
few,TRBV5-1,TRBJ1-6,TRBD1,CASSLEGAWSSPLHF,TGCGCCAGCAGCTTGGAGGGGGCATGGAGTTCACCCCTCCACTTT
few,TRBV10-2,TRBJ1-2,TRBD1,CASSERQGVGYGYTF,TGCGCCAGCAGTGAGAGACAGGGTGTAGGCTATGGCTACACCTTC
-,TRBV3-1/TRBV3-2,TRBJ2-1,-,CASSQSVASSYNEQFF,TGTGCCAGCAGCCAAAGTGTGGCTAGCTCCTACAATGAGCAGTTCTTC
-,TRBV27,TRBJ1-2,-,CASSFGANYGYTF,TGTGCCAGCAGTTTTGGTGCGAACTATGGCTACACCTTC
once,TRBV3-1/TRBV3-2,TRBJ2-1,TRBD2,CASSRGTSGGAHEQFF,TGTGCCAGCAGCCGAGGGACTAGCGGGGGGGCCCATGAGCAGTTCTTC
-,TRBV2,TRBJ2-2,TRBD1,CASSDPPTGTGELFF,TGTGCCAGCAGTGATCCCCCGACAGGGACCGGGGAGCTGTTTTTT
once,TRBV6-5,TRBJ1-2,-,CASSYSGGNYGYTF,TGTGCCAGCAGTTACTCGGGAGGGAACTATGGCTACACCTTC